These 22 T cell receptor beta chains were sequenced from one sample in a study of blood T cell repertoires in COVID-19. TCRdb's copy holds only in-frame clones and misses some; the assay was immunoSEQ multiplex PCR. The sample has some 60,000 clones; roughly 79% are singletons. The sequencing input was peripheral blood. These TCRs come from a woman older than 75 with active or convalescent COVID-19.

There are a few counts of this clone. The rearrangement links TRBV27 to TRBJ1-1; no firm D call. The CDR3 length is 15 residues. CDR1 and CDR2 (germline): MNHEY, SMNVEV (reference sequence). V lost 2 bases and J lost 0, with 10 bases in between. CDR3 nucleotide sequence: TGTGCCAGCAGTTTAAACAGCCTCATGAACACTGAAGCTTTCTTT. The encoded protein is CASSLNSLMNTEAFF.

The rearrangement joins TRBV5-4 to TRBJ2-5; 9 bases map to TRBD1. This CDR3 contains 16 residues. In germline, CDR1 is SGHNT, CDR2 YYREEE (reference sequence). V was pared by 3 bases and J by 4 bases, with 10 bases of the junction left unmatched. This CDR3 reads CASSSSPGQGTETQYF. In DNA form, the CDR3 reads TGTGCCAGCAGCTCATCACCGGGACAGGGAACAGAGACCCAGTACTTC.

The chain links TRBV29-1 to TRBJ1-1; unclear D gene. Germline CDR1 and CDR2: SQVTM and ANQGSEA. V lost 4 bases to trimming and J lost 10 bases, with 10 bases between them. CDR3 length: 10 residues. This chain's CDR3 is CSVAGDRAFF. As DNA, the CDR3 is TGCAGCGTTGCGGGTGATCGAGCTTTCTTT.

This clone was counted between two and nine times. The chain combines TRBV4-3 with TRBJ1-4; 12 positions agree with TRBD1. The ends lost 6 bases at V and 8 bases at J; junction bases unmatched: 10. Germline CDR1 and CDR2: LGHNA and YSLEER. This CDR3 has 16 amino acids. This CDR3 is CASRTGTGGPTEKLFF. In nucleotides, the CDR3 is TGCGCCAGCAGAACCGGGACAGGGGGCCCCACCGAAAAACTGTTTTTT.

This clone was observed once. The chain combines TRBV3-1 (or the pseudogene TRBV3-2) with TRBJ1-6; 9 nucleotides align to TRBD1. Germline V gene data show CDR1 as LGHDT and CDR2 as YNNKEL (reference sequence). V shed 4 bases and J 5 bases; nucleotides not matched to a gene: 3. The CDR3 has 15 residues. The CDR3 DNA is TGTGCCAGCAGCCCGACAGGGGGGAATAATTCACCCCTCCACTTT. Translating gives CASSPTGGNNSPLHF.

This chain connects TRBV4-2 to TRBJ2-3; D might be TRBD2 (5 bases). The CDR3 spans 14 residues. V shed 1 base and J shed 3 bases, with 8 bases lying between them. Germline V lookup: CDR1 LGHNA, CDR2 YNFKEQ. As DNA, the CDR3 is TGTGCCAGCAGCCAAGGGACGGGGACAGATACGCAGTATTTT. It is translated as CASSQGTGTDTQYF.

The chain employs TRBV19 and TRBJ1-6, with TRBD1 as a possible D gene (6 bases). V lost 5 bases and J lost 9, with 20 bases in between. From germline, CDR1 is LNHDA and CDR2 SQIVND (reference sequence). This CDR3 has 16 residues. The CDR3 region is CASSPDSLGKVSPLHF. The CDR3 coding sequence is TGTGCCAGTAGTCCGGACAGCTTGGGTAAAGTTTCACCCCTCCACTTT.

The chain uses TRBV6-6 and TRBJ1-2; weak D call: TRBD1 (6 bases). V was pared by 8 bases and J by 4 bases, with 17 bases between. CDR3 length: 14 amino acids. The germline V gene has CDR1 MNHNY and CDR2 SVGAGI (reference sequence). CDR3 nucleotide sequence: TGTGCCAGCCGGCGGGAGGGGGAAGGCTATGGCTACACCTTC. It codes for CASRREGEGYGYTF.

The V and J genes are TRBV19 and TRBJ1-2; D uncertain. CDR1 and CDR2 (germline): LNHDA, SQIVND (reference sequence). Trimming cost V 10 bases and J 4 bases, with 19 bases left between them. This CDR3 spans 14 amino acids. The CDR3 bases are TGTGCCACCCCTTCCCCGGAGAGTTCCTATGGCTACACCTTC. It encodes CATPSPESSYGYTF.

This clone was found a few times. Germline is not matched at one junction end, which may reflect a read error. The chain uses TRBV7-2 and TRBJ2-5, with 10 bases fitting TRBD2. CDR1 and CDR2 from the germline V gene are SGHTA and FQGNSA. The CDR3 totals 14 residues. The CDR3: CASSVAGGQETQYF. The CDR3 region has the DNA TGTGCCAGCAGCGTAGCGGGGGGACAAGAGACCCAGTACTTC.

The chain uses TRBV6-5 and TRBJ2-7; TRBD1 matches at 9 bases. The germline CDR1 and CDR2 sequences are MNHEY and SVGAGI. V trimming: 2 bases; J trimming: 6 bases; junction bases outside the gene matches: 8. This CDR3 spans 15 amino acids. The CDR3, as DNA: TGTGCCAGCAGTTACGGGGGACAGGGATTGTCCGAGCAGTACTTC. Its protein product is CASSYGGQGLSEQYF.

The chain carries TRBV19 and TRBJ2-1; TRBD1 is a possible D gene (6 bases). The CDR3 covers 15 residues. Germline-derived CDR1 and CDR2 are LNHDA and SQIVND (reference sequence). V was cut by 1 base and J by 3 bases, with 10 bases left in between. The CDR3 protein is CASSIGQAGYNEQFF. CDR3 DNA sequence: TGTGCCAGTAGTATAGGACAGGCAGGCTACAATGAGCAGTTCTTC.

The chain carries TRBV3-1 (or the pseudogene TRBV3-2) and TRBJ1-1; D remains unclear. CDR1 is LGHDT, CDR2 YNNKEL, per germline (reference sequence). Trimming shortened V by 1 base and J by 0 bases, and 12 bases separated the two germline ends. The CDR3 spans 16 residues. Here the CDR3 DNA reads TGTGCCAGCAGCCAAGGACACCAAACTGTGAACACTGAAGCTTTCTTT. It specifies CASSQGHQTVNTEAFF.

This rearrangement joins TRBV5-5 to TRBJ1-6; D is uncertain. V was shortened by 2 bases and J by 0 bases, with 9 bases between the two germline ends. There are 16 residues in the CDR3. From germline, CDR1 is SGHKS and CDR2 YYEKEE (reference sequence). CDR3 sequence (DNA): TGTGCCAGCAGCTTATCGCCGAGCTCCTATAATTCACCCCTCCACTTT. This translates into CASSLSPSSYNSPLHF.

The CDR3 here is CASSQGVAGATNSNEQFF. The CDR3 nucleotides are TGCGCCAGCAGCCAAGGAGTAGCGGGGGCCACAAACTCCAATGAGCAGTTCTTC. This chain connects TRBV4-1 to TRBJ2-1, with 9 positions matching TRBD2. The germline V gene has CDR1 MGHRA and CDR2 YSYEKL. There are 18 residues in the CDR3. After removal of 1 base from V and 6 bases from J, the junction contained 13 bases not matched to a gene.

The CDR3 region is CASSLGGLASRSGNTIYF. CDR3 nucleotides: TGTGCCAGCAGCTTAGGGGGGCTCGCATCAAGATCTGGAAACACCATATATTTT. V is TRBV7-2 and J is TRBJ1-3; D possibly corresponds to TRBD1 (6 bases). Germline CDR1 SGHTA, CDR2 FQGNSA. Between the trimmed V and J ends, which lost 1 base and 1 base, there was a span of 17 bases. The CDR3 runs 18 residues.

The chain couples TRBV9 to TRBJ1-2, with D perhaps matching TRBD1 (6 bases). Trimming shortened V by 4 bases and J by 8 bases, and 21 bases separated the two germline ends. The germline V gene encodes CDR1 SGDLS and CDR2 YYNGEE. The CDR3 runs to 15 residues. The CDR3 DNA is TGTGCCAGCAGCACGGATCCACAGGGCCCTCAAGGCTACACCTTC. It is translated as CASSTDPQGPQGYTF. Full variable domain (remainder filled in from reference TRBV9 and TRBJ1-2): DSGVTQTPKHLITATGQRVTLRCSPRSGDLSVYWYQQSLDQGLQFLIQYYNGEERAKGNILERFSAQQFPDLHSELNLSSLELGDSALYFCASSTDPQGPQGYTFGSGTRLTVV.

This clone was counted only a few times. The chain combines TRBV11-2 with TRBJ2-6; D is uncertain. This CDR3 has 14 residues. Deletions cut 8 bases from V and 4 bases from J, with 12 bases between. CDR1 is SGHAT and CDR2 is FQNNGV in the germline V gene. DNA of the CDR3: TGTGCCAGCCAAGAGAGGAGCGGGGCCAACGTCCTGACTTTC. Translation: CASQERSGANVLTF.

The chain combines TRBV3-1 (or the pseudogene TRBV3-2) with TRBJ1-2; 8 bases are shared with TRBD1. This CDR3 region has 15 residues. Germline values: CDR1 LGHDT, CDR2 YNNKEL (reference sequence). V shed 1 base and J 8 bases; nucleotides not matched to a gene: 9. CDR3 nucleotide sequence: TGTGCCAGCAGCCAAGGGCGGGGCAGGGGGCACGGCTACACCTTC. Its protein product is CASSQGRGRGHGYTF.

V usage is TRBV6-1 and J usage is TRBJ2-7; D uncertain. The CDR3 consists of 13 residues. From germline, CDR1 is MNHNS and CDR2 SASEGT. V was clipped by 0 bases and J by 7 bases, with 10 bases between them. CDR3 sequence: CASSEALRSEQYF. In nucleotides, the CDR3 is TGTGCCAGCAGTGAAGCACTCCGCTCTGAGCAGTACTTC.

The chain carries TRBV27 and TRBJ2-7; D remains unclear. This CDR3 spans 16 amino acids. Germline V CDR1 and CDR2: MNHEY, SMNVEV (reference sequence). V shed 4 bases and J shed 0 bases, with 16 bases lying between them. The CDR3 spells CASSSVRYRSSYEQYF. CDR3 bases: TGTGCCAGCAGTTCAGTCCGGTACCGGAGCTCCTACGAGCAGTACTTC.

In this sample, this clone turned up a few times. The chain carries TRBV14 and TRBJ2-2, with D tentatively TRBD2 (5 bases). The CDR3 is 14 residues long. Germline CDR1 is SGHDN and CDR2 is FVKESK. The CDR3 reads CESSVGDTTGELFF. CDR3 DNA sequence: TGTGAATCCTCCGTGGGAGATACCACCGGGGAGCTGTTTTTT.